This T cell receptor beta chain is drawn from a study of T cells in Graves' hyperthyroidism and ophthalmopathy. Germline V gene data show CDR1 as MDHEN and CDR2 as SYDVKM. V was pared by 4 bases and J by 2 bases, with 5 bases of the junction left unmatched. CDR3 length: 14 residues. RNA transcripts were the template for amplifying TCR beta CDR3 regions. The HTBI primer set drove a first-round RT-PCR of the TCR CDR3. In TCRdb, the multiplex PCR reads were re-called with MiXCR into one record per CDR3 protein. The profile shows approximately 520,000 distinct CDR3 sequences, around 20% of them singletons. This clonotype was picked up many times. Diagnosing involved the use of clinical symptoms, serum thyroxine and TRAb, thyroid ultrasound and orbital computed tomography.

Sequencing was performed on blood. The sequence came from a man younger than 30 with Graves' hyperthyroidism. V and J are TRBV28 and TRBJ2-7; 7 bases are shared with TRBD1. CDR3 in amino acids: CASSSLQGAYEQYF. For the CDR3, the DNA is TGTGCCAGCAGTTCCCTTCAGGGGGCCTACGAGCAGTACTTC.